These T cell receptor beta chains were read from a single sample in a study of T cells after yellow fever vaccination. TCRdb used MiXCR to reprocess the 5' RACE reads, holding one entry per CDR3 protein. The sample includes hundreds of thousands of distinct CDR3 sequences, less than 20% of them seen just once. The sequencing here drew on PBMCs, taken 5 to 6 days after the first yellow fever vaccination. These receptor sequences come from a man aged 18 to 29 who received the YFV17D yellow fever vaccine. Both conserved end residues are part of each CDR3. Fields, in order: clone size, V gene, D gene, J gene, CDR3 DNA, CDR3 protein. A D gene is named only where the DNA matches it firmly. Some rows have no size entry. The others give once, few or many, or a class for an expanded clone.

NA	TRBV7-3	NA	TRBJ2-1	TGTGCCAGCAGCTTAAACAGTATCAATGAGCAGTTCTTC	CASSLNSINEQFF
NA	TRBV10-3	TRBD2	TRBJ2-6	TGTGCCATCAGCGGGACTAGCGGGGCTGGGGCCAACGTCCTGACTTTC	CAISGTSGAGANVLTF
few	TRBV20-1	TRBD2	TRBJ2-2	TGCAGTGCTAATAGCGGGGACCGGAACACCGGGGAGCTGTTTTTT	CSANSGDRNTGELFF
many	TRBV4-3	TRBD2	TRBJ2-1	TGCGCCAGCAGCCAAGAGCTAGCGGGGGAAGGCAATGAGCAGTTCTTC	CASSQELAGEGNEQFF
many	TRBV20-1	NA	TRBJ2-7	TGCAGTGCGGCGGACGTCGGACAGTACTTC	CSAADVGQYF
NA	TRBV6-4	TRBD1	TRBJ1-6	TGTGCCAGCAGCGCAGAACCACAGGGGTGGAATTCACCCCTCCACTTT	CASSAEPQGWNSPLHF
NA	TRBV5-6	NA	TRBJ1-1	TGTGCCAGCAGCTTGATATCGAACACTGAAGCTTTCTTT	CASSLISNTEAFF
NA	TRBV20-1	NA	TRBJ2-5	TGCAGTGCTAGAGATGGGAGACTACAAGAGACCCAGTACTTC	CSARDGRLQETQYF
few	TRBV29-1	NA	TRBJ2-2	TGCAGCGCCGAAGGGATCGGTGGGGTCACCGGGGAGCTGTTTTTT	CSAEGIGGVTGELFF
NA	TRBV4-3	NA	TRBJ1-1	TGCGCCAGCAGCCAAGGGTCGACGTTCGGTAGCGCTGAAGCTTTCTTT	CASSQGSTFGSAEAFF
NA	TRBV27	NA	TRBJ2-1	TGTGCCAGCAGTTTAGCCGGGGTGTTTGAGCAGTTCTTC	CASSLAGVFEQFF
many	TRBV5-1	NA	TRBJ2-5	TGCGCCAGCAGCCCCATCCCGGGGAGTCGGGAGACCCAGTACTTC	CASSPIPGSRETQYF
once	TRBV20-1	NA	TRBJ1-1	TGCAGTGCTAGGGGTCGGCGGAACACTGAAGCTTTCTTT	CSARGRRNTEAFF
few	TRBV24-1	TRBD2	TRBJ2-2	TGTGCCACCAGTGATCAACTAGCGGGGGGACATAACACCGGGGAGCTGTTTTTT	CATSDQLAGGHNTGELFF
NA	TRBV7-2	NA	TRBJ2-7	TGTGCCAGCAGCTTAGACTTCGCAACCCGATCCTACGAGCAGTACTTC	CASSLDFATRSYEQYF
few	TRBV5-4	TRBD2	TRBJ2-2	TGTGCCAGCAGCCCCGGACTAGCGACGAACACCGGGGAGCTGTTTTTT	CASSPGLATNTGELFF
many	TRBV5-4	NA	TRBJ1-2	TGTGCCAGCAGCTCAACCTTGGGTGGCTACACCTTC	CASSSTLGGYTF
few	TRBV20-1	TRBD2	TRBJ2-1	TGCAGTGCTAGCCGGGCTAGCGGGGGGGGCAATGAGCAGTTCTTC	CSASRASGGGNEQFF
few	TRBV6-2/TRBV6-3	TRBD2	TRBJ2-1	TGTGCCAGCACACGGGGGGGGGGCATAAGTGAGCAGTTCTTC	CASTRGGGISEQFF
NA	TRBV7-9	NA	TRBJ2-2	TGTGCCAGCAGCCACTCGACACTCACCGGGGAGCTGTTTTTT	CASSHSTLTGELFF
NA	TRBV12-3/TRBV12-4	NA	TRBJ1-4	TGTGCCAGCAGTTTAGAAGGCCGGCCCCGCTTTTTT	CASSLEGRPRFF
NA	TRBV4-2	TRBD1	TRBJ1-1	TGTGCCAGCAGCCAAGATTATACACAGGGGGTTAACGGAGCTTTCTTT	CASSQDYTQGVNGAFF
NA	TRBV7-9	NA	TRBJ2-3	TGTGCCAGCGAAAAATCTACCTGGGATACGCAGTATTTT	CASEKSTWDTQYF
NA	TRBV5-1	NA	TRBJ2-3	TGCGCCAGCAGCTTCGGACACCGCAGCACAGATACGCAGTATTTT	CASSFGHRSTDTQYF
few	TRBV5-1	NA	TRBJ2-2	TGCGCCAGCAGCTCTTTAGACAGCAGAAACACCGGGGAGCTGTTTTTT	CASSSLDSRNTGELFF
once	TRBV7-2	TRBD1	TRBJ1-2	TGTGCCAGCAGTTTAAAATGGCGAGGACAGGGGGCGGATGGCTACACCTTC	CASSLKWRGQGADGYTF
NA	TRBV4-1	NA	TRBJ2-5	TGCGCCAGCTCGGTACTAGGGGGGGAGACCCAGTACTTC	CASSVLGGETQYF
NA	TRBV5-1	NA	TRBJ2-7	TGCGCCAGCAGCTTGGGGGGTGAGTACGAGCAGTACTTC	CASSLGGEYEQYF
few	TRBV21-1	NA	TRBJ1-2	TGTGCCAGCAGCAAACGGACCCTACAGGGGGCTAACTATGGCTACACCTTC	CASSKRTLQGANYGYTF
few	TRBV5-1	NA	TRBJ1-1	TGCGCCAGCAGCTCCCACGGGGGACCCACTGAAGCTTTCTTT	CASSSHGGPTEAFF
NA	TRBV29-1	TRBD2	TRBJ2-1	TGCAGCTGGGAGGGTGTTGGCTACAATGAGCAGTTCTTC	CSWEGVGYNEQFF
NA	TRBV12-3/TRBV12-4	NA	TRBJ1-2	TGTGCCAGCAATAAGAGGGGCGGCTACACCTTC	CASNKRGGYTF
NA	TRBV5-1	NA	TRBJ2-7	TGCGCCAGCAGCAACCGGGAGAGATACGAGCAGTACTTC	CASSNRERYEQYF
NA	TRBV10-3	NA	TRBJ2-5	TGTGCCATCAGTCAGGCGGAGACCCAGTACTTC	CAISQAETQYF
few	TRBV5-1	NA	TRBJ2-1	TGCGCCAGCAGCCCAAACCCGGGAAGTGCTGAGCAGTTCTTC	CASSPNPGSAEQFF
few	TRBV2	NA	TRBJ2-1	TGTGCCAGCCCAAATGGGGGGGCTGGCAATGAGCAGTTCTTC	CASPNGGAGNEQFF
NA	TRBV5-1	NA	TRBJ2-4	TGCGCCAGCAGGGGTTCCAAAAACATTCAGTACTTC	CASRGSKNIQYF
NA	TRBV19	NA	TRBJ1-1	TGTGCCAGTAGCCGAGATTTGCCCTTGTCAGAGGCTGAAGCTTTCTTT	CASSRDLPLSEAEAFF
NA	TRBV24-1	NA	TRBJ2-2	TGTGCCACCAGTGACCCGGGACTTGGTGGGACCGGGGAGCTGTTTTTT	CATSDPGLGGTGELFF
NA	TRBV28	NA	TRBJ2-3	TGTGCCAGCAGTTCCGGGGGCCCTATCGCAGATACGCAGTATTTT	CASSSGGPIADTQYF
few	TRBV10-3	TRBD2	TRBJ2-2	TGTGCCATCAGTGAATCGGGAGGGACGGGAACCGGGGAGCTGTTTTTT	CAISESGGTGTGELFF
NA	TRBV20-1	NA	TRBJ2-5	TGCAGTGCTAGAGATCCTCAGGGGAGAGAGACCCAGTACTTC	CSARDPQGRETQYF
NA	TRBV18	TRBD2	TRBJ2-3	TGTGCCAGCTCACCACCTCTAGCGGGGGGGCTTAAAGATACGCAGTATTTT	CASSPPLAGGLKDTQYF
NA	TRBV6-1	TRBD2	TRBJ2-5	TGTGCCAGCAGTGTCCTACTAGCGGGACAAGGAGAGACCCAGTACTTC	CASSVLLAGQGETQYF
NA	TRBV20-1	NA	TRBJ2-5	TGCAGTGCTAGAGGAGGTCCCCTGAATCAAGAGACCCAGTACTTC	CSARGGPLNQETQYF
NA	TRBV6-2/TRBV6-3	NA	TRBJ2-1	TGTGCCAGCAGTTACAGTCAGGGGGGGCCCGGGTACAATGAGCAGTTCTTC	CASSYSQGGPGYNEQFF
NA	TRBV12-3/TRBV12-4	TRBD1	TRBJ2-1	TGTGCCTGCAGCCCACAGGGGGCGAGGCTTGGTTCCTACAATGAGCAGTTCTTC	CACSPQGARLGSYNEQFF
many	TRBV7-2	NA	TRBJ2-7	TGTGCCAGCAGCTCACTGACAAAATACTACGAGCAGTACTTC	CASSSLTKYYEQYF
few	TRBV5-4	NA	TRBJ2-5	TGTGCCAGCAGCTTGGATCTCCACCAAGAGACCCAGTACTTC	CASSLDLHQETQYF
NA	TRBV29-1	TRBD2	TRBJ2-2	TGCAGCCTTCGGGAGGGGGGGCCCGGGGAGCTGTTTTTT	CSLREGGPGELFF
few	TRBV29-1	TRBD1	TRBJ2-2	TGCAGCGCCGACCGGGACAGTTCATCCGGGGAGCTGTTTTTT	CSADRDSSSGELFF
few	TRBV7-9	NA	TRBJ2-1	TGTGCCAGCAGCTTAATAGGCTATGAGCAGTTCTTC	CASSLIGYEQFF